This is a list of T cell receptor beta chains from one sample in a study of OX40 agonist ivuxolimab in advanced cancers. Clones were sequenced by immunoSEQ multiplex PCR, and TCRdb holds only the in-frame ones, with some missing. In the table there are 65,000 to 90,000 clones, around 90% of which are singletons. Sequencing used CD4+ or CD8+ T cells sorted from blood, obtained in a trial of the OX40 agonist ivuxolimab. All receptors derive from an adult with an advanced solid tumor such as melanoma, head and neck, liver or kidney cancer. The CDR3 runs from the conserved cysteine through the conserved F or W. The order of the fields is J gene, D gene, clone size, V gene, CDR3 DNA, CDR3 protein. A D gene is named only where the DNA matches it firmly. Clone sizes are given selectively: once, few, many, or a class where the clone is expanded.

>TRBJ2-7|.|.|TRBV20-1
TGCAGTGCCACTCCCCACGAGCAGTACTTC
CSATPHEQYF
>TRBJ2-7|.|.|TRBV18
TGTGCCAGCTCAGCACGGGAGTCGGGCTACGAGCAGTACTTC
CASSARESGYEQYF
>TRBJ1-2|.|.|TRBV29-1
TGCAGCGTTGAAGAGGGGCGGGTTGGCTACACCTTC
CSVEEGRVGYTF
>TRBJ2-3|.|.|TRBV15
TGTGCCACCAGCAGAGTCCAAATAGGTGATACGCAGTATTTT
CATSRVQIGDTQYF
>TRBJ1-4|TRBD1|.|TRBV7-9
TGTGCCAGCAGCTCGGGACAGGGTATGAGTGAAAAACTGTTTTTT
CASSSGQGMSEKLFF
>TRBJ2-2|TRBD2|.|TRBV28
TGTGCCGGCGGGGATACTAGCGGGAGGGGCGGGGAGCTGTTTTTT
CAGGDTSGRGGELFF
>TRBJ2-3|TRBD2|.|TRBV5-1
TGCGCCAGCAGCTTTTGGGGTGGGAGGGCGAATACGCAGTATTTT
CASSFWGGRANTQYF
>TRBJ1-2|.|.|TRBV6-1
TGTGCCAGCAGCGGGAGGAACTATGGCTACACCTTC
CASSGRNYGYTF
>TRBJ2-2|TRBD2|.|TRBV28
TGTGCCAGCAGCTTAGGTGGCGGGAGTGGCACCGGGGAGCTGTTTTTT
CASSLGGGSGTGELFF
>TRBJ2-5|.|once|TRBV19
TGTGCCAGTAGTATTATAGGGGGCCAAGAGACCCAGTACTTC
CASSIIGGQETQYF
>TRBJ1-2|TRBD1|few|TRBV19
TGTGCCAGTAGTCCCTCGGACAGGGGCGAGGGTGGCTACACCTTC
CASSPSDRGEGGYTF
>TRBJ1-5|.|few|TRBV4-1
TGCGCCAGCAGCCAAGATTGGTCGGGGTCTCAGCCCCAGCATTTT
CASSQDWSGSQPQHF
>TRBJ1-2|TRBD1|.|TRBV5-3
TGTGCCAGAAGCTTGGCTGGGCAGGGGGCGCCGAATGGCTACACCTTC
CARSLAGQGAPNGYTF
>TRBJ2-3|.|once|TRBV29-1
TGCAGCGTTGACGGTGATACGCAGTATTTT
CSVDGDTQYF
>TRBJ1-2|.|few|TRBV28
TGTGCCAGCAGTATAGTGCAGGGGCACAGCTACACCTTC
CASSIVQGHSYTF
>TRBJ2-2|.|.|TRBV28
TGTGCCAGCCGCCCCGGCCAGCTGAACACCGGGGAGCTGTTTTTT
CASRPGQLNTGELFF
>TRBJ1-2|TRBD1|.|TRBV7-2
TGTGCCAGCAGCTTAGCGTGGACAGGGCAAGAAGCCTACACCTTC
CASSLAWTGQEAYTF
>TRBJ1-3|.|.|TRBV19
TGTGCCCCTGGGAGCCCCGGAAAGGCTGGAAACACCATATATTTT
CAPGSPGKAGNTIYF
>TRBJ1-2|.|.|TRBV10-3
TGTGCCATCAGTGAGTACAGTCGTCAGGTGGGGAGCGACTATGGCTACACCTTC
CAISEYSRQVGSDYGYTF
>TRBJ1-6|.|.|TRBV30
TGTGCCTGGAGTGCATTTGGACCCCTCCACTTT
CAWSAFGPLHF
>TRBJ1-5|TRBD1|.|TRBV28
TGTGCCAGCAGTTTCCTTGGGACAGGGGATCGTGGAGCTCAGCCCCAGCATTTT
CASSFLGTGDRGAQPQHF
>TRBJ1-5|.|.|TRBV6-5
TGTGCCAGCAGTTACTCGAGGTATCAGCCCCAGCATTTT
CASSYSRYQPQHF
>TRBJ2-5|.|once|TRBV7-3
TGTGCCAGCAGCTACACCGGAGAGACCCAGTACTTC
CASSYTGETQYF
>TRBJ2-1|.|.|TRBV27
TGTGCCAGCAGTTTATCTGCCGGCTACAATGAGCAGTTCTTC
CASSLSAGYNEQFF
>TRBJ2-2|.|.|TRBV5-1
TGCGCCAGCAGCTTGTACTACCTGGGGACCGGGGAGCTGTTTTTT
CASSLYYLGTGELFF
>TRBJ1-4|.|few|TRBV4-2
TGTGCCAGCAGCCAAAAGATCGGAGGTGAAAAACTGTTTTTT
CASSQKIGGEKLFF
>TRBJ2-2|.|.|TRBV7-8
TGTGCCAGCAGCTTAGATGCAGGGGCGGCTGGGGAGCTGTTTTTT
CASSLDAGAAGELFF
>TRBJ2-3|.|.|TRBV9
TGTGCCAGCAGCGTAGTCCGTGGCACCTCGCAGTATTTT
CASSVVRGTSQYF
>TRBJ1-2|TRBD1|.|TRBV4-3
TGCGCCAGCAGCCAAGCAGCGACAGGGGGCTATGGCTACACCTTC
CASSQAATGGYGYTF
>TRBJ2-3|.|.|TRBV7-2
TGTGCCAGCAGCTTAGCACACAGACCTAGCACAGATACGCAGTATTTT
CASSLAHRPSTDTQYF
>TRBJ2-7|.|.|TRBV4-2
TGTGCCAGCAGCCTGGGCCAGTACGAGCAGTACTTC
CASSLGQYEQYF
>TRBJ2-2|TRBD2|.|TRBV19
TGTGCCAGTAGTATAGGCGGGAGATATACCGGGGAGCTGTTTTTT
CASSIGGRYTGELFF
>TRBJ2-1|TRBD2|.|TRBV11-3
TGTGCCAGCAGCTTGGGGACTAGCGGTGGCGATGAGCAGTTCTTC
CASSLGTSGGDEQFF
>TRBJ2-7|.|once|TRBV28
TGTGCCAGCACCGAAGAGGGACTGGGAACCTACGAGCAGTACTTC
CASTEEGLGTYEQYF
>TRBJ2-7|.|once|TRBV7-9
TGTGCCGGGGCCGACACGGCCTACGAGCAGTACTTC
CAGADTAYEQYF
>TRBJ1-3|.|.|TRBV27
TGTGCCAGCAGTCCGAGGGGCAGCCAATTCTCTGGAAACACCATATATTTT
CASSPRGSQFSGNTIYF
>TRBJ2-7|TRBD1|.|TRBV6-5
TGTGCCAGCAGGCCGGGACAGAACTACGAGCAGTACTTC
CASRPGQNYEQYF
>TRBJ2-3|.|.|TRBV28
TGTGCCACACGAGTGGGAGATACGCAGTATTTT
CATRVGDTQYF
>TRBJ1-5|TRBD1|once|TRBV11-2
TGTGCCAGCAGCCTAGGACAGGCTTTTCCCCAGCATTTT
CASSLGQAFPQHF
>TRBJ1-2|.|.|TRBV9
TGTGCCAGCAGCATCAGACCGACGGGGGGGTCGGATGGCTACACCTTC
CASSIRPTGGSDGYTF
>TRBJ1-1|.|once|TRBV19
TGTGCCAGTAGTATAAGGGACACTGAAGCTTTCTTT
CASSIRDTEAFF
>TRBJ2-2|.|.|TRBV29-1
TGCAGCGTTGGGGGGGAGGGACACGCCACCGGGGAGCTGTTTTTT
CSVGGEGHATGELFF
>TRBJ2-7|TRBD2|.|TRBV7-9
TGTGCCAGCAGCCCGCGGGGGACCGCCTACGAGCAGTACTTC
CASSPRGTAYEQYF
>TRBJ1-4|.|.|TRBV30
TGTGCCTGGGATATCAGGGGCAATGAAAAACTGTTTTTT
CAWDIRGNEKLFF
>TRBJ1-5|TRBD1|.|TRBV5-1
TGCGCCAGCAGCTTGGCCGGGACAGGGGGTCGCGGGCATCAGCCCCAGCATTTT
CASSLAGTGGRGHQPQHF
>TRBJ2-2|TRBD1|.|TRBV5-6
TGTGCCAGCAGCCCCGGGACAGGGTTCCCCGGGGAGCTGTTTTTT
CASSPGTGFPGELFF
>TRBJ1-4|TRBD1|.|TRBV4-3
TGCGCCAGCAGCCAAGATCCACAGGGGGAGGAAAAACTGTTTTTT
CASSQDPQGEEKLFF
>TRBJ2-5|TRBD2|.|TRBV7-7
TGTGCTAGCAGCTCTGGTAGCGGGAGCTCGCGGGAGACCCAGTACTTC
CASSSGSGSSRETQYF
>TRBJ2-7|.|few|TRBV7-7
TGTGCTAGCAGCCCGAGTGAACTCTCCTACGAGCAGTACTTC
CASSPSELSYEQYF
>TRBJ2-5|.|.|TRBV7-7
TGTGCTAGCAGCCTAAGAGGACAGCAAGAGACCCAGTACTTC
CASSLRGQQETQYF
>TRBJ2-1|TRBD2|.|TRBV27
TGTGCCAGCAGTTTGAGACTAGCGGAGAACAACGCCGAGAGTCATGAGCAGTTCTTC
CASSLRLAENNAESHEQFF
>TRBJ2-1|.|.|TRBV12-5
TGTGCTAGTGGGCAGGGGTTGCGGAATGAGCAGTTCTTC
CASGQGLRNEQFF